The 14 T cell receptor beta chains given below trace back to one sample, sequenced in a study of OX40 agonist ivuxolimab in advanced cancers. The protocol was immunoSEQ multiplex PCR, while the TCRdb copy is restricted to in-frame clones and leaves out a portion. Of tens of thousands of clones listed, around 84% are singletons. Sequencing was performed on CD4+ or CD8+ T cells sorted from blood, taken in a trial of the OX40 agonist ivuxolimab. The receptors come from an adult with an advanced solid tumor such as melanoma, head and neck, liver or kidney cancer.

The rearrangement uses TRBV5-1 and TRBJ2-2; no firm D call. This CDR3 is built from 15 residues. V lost 0 bases and J lost 1, with 7 bases in between. Germline V gives CDR1 SGHRS, CDR2 YFSETQ. CDR3 loop: CASSLGQVNTGELFF. CDR3 nucleotides: TGCGCCAGCAGCTTGGGACAAGTGAACACCGGGGAGCTGTTTTTT.

This chain links TRBV11-2 with TRBJ1-3, with D hard to call. Germline V gene lookup returns CDR1 SGHAT and CDR2 FQNNGV. This CDR3 has 15 residues. V was trimmed by 1 base and J by 4 bases, leaving 11 bases between them. The CDR3, as DNA: TGTGCCAGCAGCTTAGCGTGGGTTGGCGGAAACACCATATATTTT. Translated: CASSLAWVGGNTIYF.

This chain uses TRBV5-1 with TRBJ1-1; perhaps TRBD1 as D (5 bases). The germline gives CDR1 SGHRS, CDR2 YFSETQ. Trimming took off 4 bases at V and 2 bases at J, with 12 bases between the two ends. The CDR3 extends over 14 amino acids. CDR3 sequence reads: CASSRQGINTEAFF. As DNA, the CDR3 is TGCGCCAGCAGCCGCCAGGGAATAAACACTGAAGCTTTCTTT.

The chain couples TRBV7-8 to TRBJ1-5; 7 bases are shared with TRBD1. The CDR3 sequence is 15 residues long. Germline V CDR1 and CDR2: SGHVS, FQNEAQ. V dropped 4 bases and J dropped 5; count of bases not matched to a gene: 8. Here the CDR3 DNA reads TGTGCCAGCAGCTCAGACAGGGCTTATGATCAGCCCCAGCATTTT. Its protein is CASSSDRAYDQPQHF. The full variable domain, rest sourced from reference TRBV7-8 and TRBJ1-5, is GAGVSQSPRYKVAKRGQDVALRCDPISGHVSLFWYQQALGQGPEFLTYFQNEAQLDKSGLPSDRFFAERPEGSVSTLKIQRTQQEDSAVYLCASSSDRAYDQPQHFGDGTRLSIL.

The chain links TRBV7-3 to TRBJ2-3; 8 nucleotides line up with TRBD1. V was clipped by 2 bases and J by 2 bases; unmatched bases: 3. Germline-derived CDR1 and CDR2 are SGHTA and FQGTGA. The CDR3 is 15 amino acids. The CDR3 nucleotides are TGTGCCAGCAGCTTACAGGGGGCCGACACAGATACGCAGTATTTT. As protein: CASSLQGADTDTQYF. Together with reference TRBV7-3 and TRBJ2-3, the CDR3 gives the full variable domain: GAGVSQTPSNKVTEKGKYVELRCDPISGHTALYWYRQSLGQGPEFLIYFQGTGAADDSGLPNDRFFAVRPEGSVSTLKIQRTERGDSAVYLCASSLQGADTDTQYFGPGTRLTVL.

The gene calls are TRBV29-1 and TRBJ1-5, with TRBD1 identical over 7 bases. Germline V gene lookup returns CDR1 SQVTM and CDR2 ANQGSEA. V gave up 7 bases and J gave up 5 bases; unmatched junction bases: 14. This CDR3 is built from 15 residues. The CDR3 loop is CSASGSQGVDQPQHF. CDR3 bases: TGCAGCGCCTCGGGGTCCCAGGGGGTAGATCAGCCCCAGCATTTT.

In its sample, this clone was seen a few times. The chain combines TRBV29-1 with TRBJ1-5; D perhaps matches TRBD1 (5 bases). Between the trimmed V and J ends, which lost 4 bases and 2 bases, there was a span of 9 bases. This CDR3 comprises 13 residues. Germline assignment: CDR1 SQVTM and CDR2 ANQGSEA. CDR3 sequence reads: CSVVSGGNQPQHF. The DNA of the CDR3 is TGCAGCGTTGTTTCGGGGGGCAATCAGCCCCAGCATTTT.

The genes are TRBV19 and TRBJ1-1; a possible D gene is TRBD1 (6 bases). Trimming left V 5 bases short and J 3 bases short, with 10 bases between. The CDR3 contains 13 residues. Germline lookup yields CDR1 LNHDA and CDR2 SQIVND (reference sequence). CDR3 sequence: CASSLQGDTEAFF. CDR3 sequence (DNA): TGTGCCAGTAGTTTACAGGGAGACACTGAAGCTTTCTTT.

This clone rates as medium-sized. The genes are TRBV28 and TRBJ1-2, with D possibly matching TRBD1 (6 bases). V was shortened by 8 bases and J by 0 bases, with 16 bases between the two germline ends. The CDR3 loop spans 15 amino acids. Per germline, CDR1 MDHEN and CDR2 SYDVKM. DNA for the CDR3: TGTGCCAGCCTGGGGCAGGGGCCCTCTAACTATGGCTACACCTTC. As protein: CASLGQGPSNYGYTF.

This clone has only a few counts. This chain connects TRBV7-2 to TRBJ1-1; 7 bases are shared with TRBD1. From germline, CDR1 is SGHTA and CDR2 FQGNSA. The V segment lost 5 bases and the J segment 2 bases; nucleotides outside the gene matches: 5. This CDR3 is 14 amino acids long. The CDR3 DNA reads as TGTGCCAGCAGCCGCGACAGGGCTAACACTGAAGCTTTCTTT. It yields the protein CASSRDRANTEAFF.

This clone was detected only once. The V call is TRBV29-1, the J call TRBJ2-3, with D tentatively TRBD1 or TRBD2 (5 bases each). Germline V CDR1 and CDR2: SQVTM, ANQGSEA. The CDR3 spans 14 residues. Trimming left V 8 bases short and J 5 bases short, with 20 bases between. CDR3: CSSEGREGKDTQYF. The CDR3 DNA follows: TGCAGCTCCGAGGGACGGGAAGGGAAAGATACGCAGTATTTT.

The CDR3 reads CASSQEGTSKVSEQYF. The CDR3 coding sequence is TGCGCCAGCAGCCAAGAAGGGACTAGTAAAGTCTCCGAGCAGTACTTC. The chain employs TRBV4-1 and TRBJ2-7; the match to TRBD2 covers 8 bases. The length of the CDR3 is 16 residues. The ends lost 0 bases at V and 6 bases at J; junction bases unmatched: 10. Germline lookup yields CDR1 MGHRA and CDR2 YSYEKL.

The rearrangement links TRBV2 to TRBJ2-4, with 7 bases matching TRBD1. V gave up 6 bases and J gave up 2 bases; unmatched junction bases: 7. Germline V gene data show CDR1 as SNHLY and CDR2 as FYNNEI. The CDR3 runs 15 residues. The CDR3 DNA sequence: TGTGCCAGCAGGGAACTGACAGGGTCCAAAAACATTCAGTACTTC. Amino acids: CASRELTGSKNIQYF.

The V and J genes are TRBV7-2 and TRBJ2-1; 15 bases agree with TRBD2. The CDR3 consists of 18 residues. Germline V lookup: CDR1 SGHTA, CDR2 FQGNSA. Trimming took 4 bases from V and 1 from J; bases not matched to a gene: 5. CDR3 residues: CASSSRTSGGASYNEQFF. CDR3 DNA sequence: TGTGCCAGCAGCTCCCGGACTAGCGGGGGGGCGTCCTACAATGAGCAGTTCTTC.